These 18 T cell receptor beta chains share one sample of origin, sequenced in a study of OX40 agonist ivuxolimab in advanced cancers. Assay used: immunoSEQ multiplex PCR; TCRdb lists only in-frame clones, some missing. This table holds about 63,000 clones, 91% found once. Source: CD4+ or CD8+ T cells sorted from blood, taken in a trial of the OX40 agonist ivuxolimab. The receptors here all came from an adult with an advanced solid tumor such as melanoma, head and neck, liver or kidney cancer.

The V call is TRBV7-2, the J call TRBJ2-2; D may be TRBD1 (6 bases). Germline-derived CDR1 and CDR2 are SGHTA and FQGNSA. The CDR3 runs to 16 residues. Trimming shortened V by 5 bases and J by 5 bases, and 18 bases separated the two germline ends. CDR3 amino acids: CASSPAPTGITGELFF. Written as DNA, the CDR3 is TGTGCCAGCAGCCCCGCACCGACAGGAATAACCGGGGAGCTGTTTTTT.

V gene TRBV11-2 combines with J gene TRBJ2-7, with D unresolved. From germline, CDR1 is SGHAT and CDR2 FQNNGV. V gave up 9 bases and J gave up 3 bases, with 12 bases separating them. The CDR3 consists of 12 residues. As DNA, the CDR3 is TGTGCCAGTTTCGGGTCGGGCTACGAGCAGTACTTC. Protein: CASFGSGYEQYF. Variable domain in full (rest from reference TRBV11-2 and TRBJ2-7): EAGVAQSPRYKIIEKRQSVAFWCNPISGHATLYWYQQILGQGPKLLIQFQNNGVVDDSQLPKDRFSAERLKGVDSTLKIQPAKLEDSAVYLCASFGSGYEQYFGPGTRLTVT.

The chain couples TRBV30 to TRBJ2-7; 7 bases agree with TRBD1. CDR3 size: 16 residues. Germline V CDR1 and CDR2: GTSNPN, SVGIG (reference sequence). The V segment lost 0 bases and the J segment 4 bases; nucleotides outside the gene matches: 12. Here the CDR3 DNA reads TGTGCCTGGAGTGTAATGGGCCGGACAGGAAGATACGAGCAGTACTTC. Its translation: CAWSVMGRTGRYEQYF. Based on the CDR3 plus reference TRBV30 and TRBJ2-7, the full variable domain is SQTIHQWPATLVQPVGSPLSLECTVEGTSNPNLYWYRQAAGRGLQLLFYSVGIGQISSEVPQNLSASRPQDRQFILSSKKLLLSDSGFYLCAWSVMGRTGRYEQYFGPGTRLTVT.

The chain uses TRBV4-3 and TRBJ2-3; 9 nucleotides line up with TRBD2. Germline assignment: CDR1 LGHNA and CDR2 YSLEER. J lost 4 bases, V lost 3 bases, and 11 bases had no gene match. This CDR3 contains 17 residues. The CDR3 DNA reads as TGCGCCAGCAGCCATAGCGGGAGAAACAGTGATTCAGATACGCAGTATTTT. Translating gives CASSHSGRNSDSDTQYF.

This clone has a single count. DNA of the CDR3: TGTGCCACCAGCAGTCCTATCGGACACCCCAATGAAAAACTGTTTTTT. Its translation is CATSSPIGHPNEKLFF. The chain employs TRBV15 and TRBJ1-4, with D possibly being TRBD1 (5 bases). The CDR3 length is 16 residues. CDR1 is LNHNV, CDR2 YYDKDF, per germline (reference sequence). Trimming took off 3 bases at V and 5 bases at J, with 16 bases between the two ends. The full variable domain, with the rest looked up from reference TRBV15 and TRBJ1-4, is DAMVIQNPRYQVTQFGKPVTLSCSQTLNHNVMYWYQQKSSQAPKLLFHYYDKDFNNEADTPDNFQSRRPNTSFCFLDIRSPGLGDTAMYLCATSSPIGHPNEKLFFGSGTQLSVL.

The genes are TRBV6-6 and TRBJ1-2; D not resolved. Germline loops: CDR1 MNHNY, CDR2 SVGAGI (reference sequence). CDR3 length equals 16 residues. Trimming took off 2 bases at V and 2 bases at J, with 15 bases between the two ends. The CDR3 DNA reads as TGTGCCAGCAGTTACGAGGCACGGACGCCCAACTATGGCTACACCTTC. Its translation is CASSYEARTPNYGYTF.

The chain employs TRBV7-9 and TRBJ2-3; no definite D call. The CDR3 extends over 14 amino acids. Germline V lookup: CDR1 SEHNR, CDR2 FQNEAQ (reference sequence). The V and J ends lost 9 bases and 3 bases respectively, with 16 bases between them. The CDR3 loop is CASQKIDDTDTQYF. Written as DNA, the CDR3 is TGTGCCAGTCAGAAGATTGATGATACAGATACGCAGTATTTT.

V gene TRBV27 combines with J gene TRBJ2-2; TRBD2 aligns across 7 bases. From germline, CDR1 is MNHEY and CDR2 SMNVEV (reference sequence). The length of the CDR3 is 17 residues. Unmatched junction bases numbered 14, after V lost 6 bases and J lost 4 bases. The CDR3 nucleotides read TGTGCCAGCAGCTCTCCGGGGGGTCGGGTTTCCACCGGGGAGCTGTTTTTT. This codes for CASSSPGGRVSTGELFF.

This clone has a single count. This chain joins TRBV27 and TRBJ2-3; possible D gene TRBD2, 6 bases. The CDR3 is 16 amino acids. In germline, CDR1 is MNHEY, CDR2 SMNVEV (reference sequence). With 5 bases removed from V and 1 base from J, the gap between germline ends came to 16 bases. DNA of the CDR3: TGTGCCAGCAGTGGGGGGTGGGACTCTGGCACAGATACGCAGTATTTT. Its protein is CASSGGWDSGTDTQYF.

The V gene is TRBV2, the J gene TRBJ1-4; D unclear. The germline CDR1 and CDR2 sequences are SNHLY and FYNNEI. The CDR3 runs 14 residues. V lost 5 bases and J lost 8, with 15 bases in between. CDR3 sequence (DNA): TGTGCCAGCAGTATAGCGGGGATTGGCGAAAAACTGTTTTTT. Translation: CASSIAGIGEKLFF.

This sequence joins TRBV4-2 and TRBJ2-1, with TRBD2 as a possible D gene (6 bases). With 1 base removed from V and 0 bases from J, the gap between germline ends came to 13 bases. The CDR3 has 17 amino acids. Germline V gives CDR1 LGHNA, CDR2 YNFKEQ. CDR3: CASSQGGGGPSYNEQFF. The CDR3 DNA follows: TGTGCCAGCAGCCAAGGTGGAGGAGGGCCCTCCTACAATGAGCAGTTCTTC.

This sequence joins TRBV27 and TRBJ2-7; perhaps TRBD2 as D (7 bases). With 6 bases removed from V and 0 bases from J, the gap between germline ends came to 21 bases. This CDR3 region has 17 residues. Germline assignment: CDR1 MNHEY and CDR2 SMNVEV (reference sequence). The CDR3 bases are TGTGCCAGCAGGGCGCGGGGAGGGGAAGGGGGCTCCTACGAGCAGTACTTC. This codes for CASRARGGEGGSYEQYF.

The chain has TRBV7-9 and TRBJ2-5; perhaps TRBD1 as D (5 bases). This CDR3 has 16 amino acids. Trimming stripped 6 bases from V and 5 bases from J, with 22 bases between. From germline, CDR1 is SEHNR and CDR2 FQNEAQ (reference sequence). This chain's CDR3 is CASRIGPGKILETQYF. The CDR3 DNA follows: TGTGCCAGCAGGATCGGACCAGGGAAAATTTTGGAGACCCAGTACTTC.

The sample holds one count of this clone. The V call is TRBV5-1, the J call TRBJ2-1, with 12 positions matching TRBD1. CDR1 SGHRS and CDR2 YFSETQ come from the germline V gene. The CDR3 length is 15 residues. V dropped 7 bases and J dropped 9; count of bases not matched to a gene: 11. The CDR3 coding sequence is TGCGCCAGCCAAATCCGGGACAGGGGGCGTATTGAGCAGTTCTTC. This sequence encodes CASQIRDRGRIEQFF.

The V gene is TRBV6-1, the J gene TRBJ1-1; no reliable D call. The CDR3 extends over 12 amino acids. Per the germline V gene, CDR1 is MNHNS and CDR2 is SASEGT. V lost 7 bases and J 2 bases, leaving 8 bases between the germline ends. The chain's CDR3 is CASIEQNTEAFF. The CDR3 bases are TGTGCCAGCATAGAACAAAACACTGAAGCTTTCTTT.

The chain uses TRBV2 and TRBJ2-5; tentatively, D is TRBD1 or TRBD2 (6 bases each). Trimming took 4 bases from V and 2 from J, leaving 26 bases between them. The V gene's germline CDR1 is SNHLY and CDR2 FYNNEI. CDR3 length: 19 residues. CDR3 loop: CASSVFLRGSWGAQETQYF. Written as DNA, the CDR3 is TGTGCCAGCAGTGTTTTTTTAAGAGGGTCGTGGGGGGCGCAAGAGACCCAGTACTTC.

The V gene is TRBV28, the J gene TRBJ2-1, with D perhaps TRBD1 or TRBD2 (5 bases each). Germline V CDR1 and CDR2: MDHEN, SYDVKM. This CDR3 has 15 amino acids. Trimming took off 8 bases at V and 0 bases at J, with 14 bases between the two ends. For the CDR3, the DNA is TGTGCCAGCGTCCCTGATGGGGGCTCCTACAATGAGCAGTTCTTC. This gives the protein CASVPDGGSYNEQFF.

The CDR3 here is CSVDSVPPGQGTNYGYTF. Written as DNA, the CDR3 is TGCAGCGTTGATTCCGTACCTCCGGGACAGGGCACTAACTATGGCTACACCTTC. The J gene is TRBJ1-2, the V gene TRBV29-1, with TRBD1 matching over 9 bases. CDR3 size: 18 residues. The V gene end was trimmed by 3 bases and the J gene end by 0 bases; junction bases not matched to a gene: 14. Germline V lookup: CDR1 SQVTM, CDR2 ANQGSEA.